This is a list of T cell receptor beta chains from one sample in a study of T cell responses to AZD1222 COVID-19 vaccine. Sequencing was performed with immunoSEQ multiplex PCR; in TCRdb, only in-frame clones are kept and a portion is missing. Found here are tens of thousands of clones, 75% to 90% of them singletons; the top ten hold roughly 20%. The sequencing used peripheral blood, collected on day 0 of AZD1222 vaccination. The origin of the receptors is an adult in good health. The CDR3 runs from the conserved cysteine through the conserved F or W. The D gene is left open where the match is weak. Clone size, where shown, is once, few, many, or a class for clones that have expanded.

abundance	len	j_gene	v_gene	d_gene	CDR3aa	CDR3nt
few	16	TRBJ1-6	TRBV7-6	NA	CASSLTGSWGGSPLHF	TGTGCCAGCAGCTTAACAGGGAGCTGGGGCGGTTCACCCCTCCACTTT
NA	16	TRBJ2-1	TRBV19	NA	CASSIPAGPKGSEQFF	TGTGCCAGTAGTATCCCTGCGGGACCCAAAGGGTCTGAGCAGTTCTTC
NA	13	TRBJ1-1	TRBV4-1	NA	CASRWTANTEAFF	TGCGCCAGCAGATGGACAGCGAACACTGAAGCTTTCTTT
NA	13	TRBJ2-7	TRBV7-9	NA	CASSPRGDYEQYF	TGTGCCAGCAGCCCTAGGGGGGATTACGAGCAGTACTTC
NA	14	TRBJ1-1	TRBV29-1	TRBD1	CSAMMRGQILEAFF	TGCAGCGCGATGATGAGGGGACAGATTCTTGAAGCTTTCTTT
once	15	TRBJ2-3	TRBV11-3	TRBD1	CASSLDGTGTDTQYF	TGTGCCAGCAGCTTAGATGGGACAGGCACAGATACGCAGTATTTT
NA	15	TRBJ2-1	TRBV27	NA	CASSLSSVANNEQFF	TGTGCCAGCAGTTTGTCGAGCGTCGCAAACAATGAGCAGTTCTTC
NA	15	TRBJ1-2	TRBV5-5	TRBD1	CASSPEAGGVFGYTF	TGTGCCAGCAGCCCCGAAGCAGGGGGCGTTTTCGGCTACACCTTC
NA	11	TRBJ1-1	TRBV29-1	NA	CSISRDSEAFF	TGCAGCATCAGCAGGGATTCTGAAGCTTTCTTT
NA	11	TRBJ1-2	TRBV16	NA	CASSQSRGYTF	TGTGCCAGCAGCCAATCGAGGGGCTACACCTTC
NA	13	TRBJ1-5	TRBV12-3/TRBV12-4	TRBD1	CASGGQGAQPQHF	TGTGCCAGCGGAGGACAGGGGGCTCAGCCCCAGCATTTT
NA	14	TRBJ1-1	TRBV10-1	NA	CASSDSWETTEAFF	TGCGCCAGCAGTGATAGTTGGGAGACCACTGAAGCTTTCTTT
NA	11	TRBJ1-1	TRBV29-1	TRBD1	CSVERGRRAFF	TGCAGCGTTGAAAGGGGGCGCAGGGCTTTCTTT
NA	11	TRBJ1-2	TRBV30	TRBD1	CARGDRGSHTF	TGTGCCCGGGGGGACAGGGGCAGCCACACCTTC
NA	16	TRBJ1-1	TRBV27	NA	CASSPQQFFMNTEAFF	TGTGCCAGCAGTCCTCAACAGTTCTTCATGAACACTGAAGCTTTCTTT
NA	13	TRBJ1-6	TRBV6-5	TRBD1	CASWGQGNSPLHF	TGTGCCAGCTGGGGACAGGGGAATTCACCCCTCCACTTT
NA	15	TRBJ1-3	TRBV5-1	NA	CASSPTATAGNTIYF	TGCGCCAGCAGCCCGACGGCCACGGCTGGAAACACCATATATTTT
NA	18	TRBJ2-2	TRBV10-1	TRBD1	CASTSGTGLGKNTGELFF	TGCGCCAGCACCTCCGGGACAGGGTTGGGGAAAAACACCGGGGAGCTGTTTTTT
NA	11	TRBJ2-7	TRBV5-8	NA	CASSFDYEQYF	TGTGCCAGCAGCTTCGACTACGAGCAGTACTTC
few	17	TRBJ1-5	TRBV19	NA	CASSIEFVERGNQPQHF	TGTGCCAGTAGTATAGAATTTGTCGAGAGGGGCAATCAGCCCCAGCATTTT
NA	21	TRBJ2-3	TRBV1	NA	CTSSQEAEDRGTRGDTDTQYF	TGCACCAGCAGCCAAGAGGCCGAGGACAGGGGGACGCGAGGGGACACAGATACGCAGTATTTT
NA	15	TRBJ2-7	TRBV18	TRBD1	CASSPQGAGSYEQYF	TGTGCCAGCTCACCCCAGGGGGCAGGGTCCTACGAGCAGTACTTC
NA	15	TRBJ1-6	TRBV5-4	NA	CASSTQGGGNSPLHF	TGTGCCAGCAGCACCCAGGGAGGAGGAAATTCACCCCTCCACTTT
NA	14	TRBJ2-3	TRBV9	TRBD2	CASSESGGPDTQYF	TGTGCCAGCAGCGAAAGCGGGGGGCCAGATACGCAGTATTTT
few	12	TRBJ1-1	TRBV19	TRBD1	CASRDSGQEAFF	TGTGCCAGTAGGGATTCGGGACAGGAAGCTTTCTTT
NA	12	TRBJ1-2	TRBV29-1	NA	CSVGAGQLGYTF	TGCAGCGTTGGGGCAGGCCAGCTTGGCTACACCTTC
NA	14	TRBJ2-1	TRBV6-5	TRBD2	CASSYETSGNEQFF	TGTGCCAGCAGTTACGAGACTAGCGGGAATGAGCAGTTCTTC
once	13	TRBJ1-1	TRBV12-3/TRBV12-4	NA	CASSLFFNTEAFF	TGTGCCAGCAGTTTATTCTTCAACACTGAAGCTTTCTTT
NA	13	TRBJ2-3	TRBV11-1	NA	CASSPGGTDTQYF	TGTGCCAGCAGCCCGGGGGGCACAGATACGCAGTATTTT
NA	12	TRBJ2-3	TRBV20-1	NA	CSASRSLDTQYF	TGCAGTGCTAGTCGGTCCCTCGATACGCAGTATTTT
NA	13	TRBJ2-7	TRBV12-3/TRBV12-4	NA	CASSITTRGEQYF	TGTGCCAGCAGCATAACTACTAGGGGCGAGCAGTACTTC
NA	15	TRBJ1-1	TRBV7-9	TRBD1	CASSLRTGMNTEAFF	TGTGCCAGCAGCCTAAGGACAGGGATGAACACTGAAGCTTTCTTT
NA	13	TRBJ1-2	TRBV18	NA	CASSRDTSYGYTF	TGTGCCAGCTCACGGGACACCAGCTATGGCTACACCTTC
NA	14	TRBJ2-1	TRBV5-1	NA	CASSYYNSYNEQFF	TGCGCCAGCAGCTATTATAATTCCTACAATGAGCAGTTCTTC
NA	14	TRBJ2-7	TRBV6-5	TRBD2	CASSYSGTSHEQYF	TGTGCCAGCAGTTACTCCGGGACTAGCCACGAGCAGTACTTC
NA	13	TRBJ2-7	TRBV11-2	NA	CASSLGGMGEQYF	TGTGCCAGCAGCTTAGGGGGGATGGGCGAGCAGTACTTC
NA	13	TRBJ1-2	TRBV7-9	TRBD1	CASSLGQGRGYTF	TGTGCCAGCAGCTTAGGACAGGGCCGGGGCTACACCTTC
NA	15	TRBJ1-1	TRBV25-1	TRBD1	CASSELGAGGTEAFF	TGTGCCAGCAGTGAATTGGGGGCAGGGGGCACTGAAGCTTTCTTT
NA	16	TRBJ1-3	TRBV13	TRBD1	CASSLDHRGVGNTIYF	TGTGCCAGCAGCCTAGACCACAGGGGAGTTGGAAACACCATATATTTT
NA	13	TRBJ1-2	TRBV12-3/TRBV12-4	NA	CASSLGLNYGYTF	TGTGCCAGCAGTTTAGGTCTAAACTATGGCTACACCTTC
NA	15	TRBJ1-5	TRBV19	NA	CASSPLQGSNQPQHF	TGTGCCAGTAGCCCGCTGCAGGGAAGCAATCAGCCCCAGCATTTT
once	15	TRBJ1-6	TRBV2	NA	CASSNTGRNNSPLHF	TGTGCCAGCAGTAACACGGGGCGGAATAATTCACCCCTCCACTTT
NA	17	TRBJ1-4	TRBV6-4	NA	CASSDSGREWTNEKLFF	TGTGCCAGCAGTGACTCGGGCAGGGAGTGGACTAATGAAAAACTGTTTTTT
NA	15	TRBJ2-1	TRBV5-1	TRBD1	CASSPIQGAHNEQFF	TGCGCCAGCAGCCCAATACAGGGGGCTCACAATGAGCAGTTCTTC
NA	14	TRBJ2-7	TRBV18	NA	CASSPPSSSYEQYF	TGTGCCAGCTCACCACCTAGCAGCTCCTACGAGCAGTACTTC
NA	14	TRBJ2-1	TRBV18	NA	CASFQAIDYNEQFF	TGTGCCAGCTTCCAGGCTATCGATTACAATGAGCAGTTCTTC
NA	14	TRBJ1-5	TRBV14	NA	CASSHQGLDQPQHF	TGTGCCAGCAGCCACCAGGGGTTGGATCAGCCCCAGCATTTT
NA	19	TRBJ1-6	TRBV19	TRBD1	CASSISVLTKTGWNSPLHF	TGTGCCAGTAGTATTTCGGTACTTACTAAGACAGGGTGGAATTCACCCCTCCACTTT
NA	12	TRBJ2-5	TRBV12-5	NA	CASGLSRETQYF	TGTGCTAGTGGTTTGTCCCGAGAGACCCAGTACTTC
NA	14	TRBJ1-3	TRBV11-3	NA	CASSLAGFGNTIYF	TGTGCCAGCAGCTTAGCCGGATTTGGAAACACCATATATTTT
NA	13	TRBJ1-1	TRBV12-3/TRBV12-4	NA	CASSLGGNGEAFF	TGTGCCAGCAGTTTAGGAGGTAATGGTGAAGCTTTCTTT
once	15	TRBJ1-2	TRBV19	NA	CASSISETSNYGYTF	TGTGCCAGTAGTATAAGTGAAACTTCTAACTATGGCTACACCTTC
NA	16	TRBJ1-3	TRBV5-4	TRBD1	CASSFGQGATGNTIYF	TGTGCCAGCAGCTTCGGACAGGGGGCTACTGGAAACACCATATATTTT
NA	13	TRBJ1-3	TRBV29-1	TRBD1	CSGRTGGVNTIYF	TGCAGCGGTCGAACAGGGGGCGTCAACACCATATATTTT
NA	18	TRBJ1-3	TRBV3-1/TRBV3-2	NA	CASSPFLGGTSSGNTIYF	TGTGCCAGCAGCCCTTTCCTCGGAGGCACGAGCTCTGGAAACACCATATATTTT